The rows below give T cell receptor beta chains drawn from one sample of a study of OX40 agonist ivuxolimab in advanced cancers. The data were produced by immunoSEQ multiplex PCR, yet TCRdb's version contains in-frame clones alone and is incomplete. The sample holds tens of thousands of clones, roughly nine tenths seen once. The sequenced sample was CD4+ or CD8+ T cells sorted from blood, obtained in a trial of the OX40 agonist ivuxolimab. The receptors stem from an adult with an advanced solid tumor such as melanoma, head and neck, liver or kidney cancer. The CDR3 runs from the conserved cysteine through the conserved F or W. A D gene is named only where the DNA matches it firmly. Size is omitted from some rows. Given values are once, few, many or a class for expanded clones.

>NA|NA|TRBV10-3|TRBJ2-3
TGTGCCATCGGAAGCGGGCGCACAGATACGCAGTATTTT
CAIGSGRTDTQYF
>NA|NA|TRBV30|TRBJ2-3
TGTGCCTGGAGTCAGGGGCTAGCGGTACTTTTT
CAWSQGLAVLF
>NA|NA|TRBV19|TRBJ1-5
TGTGCCAGTAGTATCTCGGGGGGGAATAATCAGCCCCAGCATTTT
CASSISGGNNQPQHF
>NA|NA|TRBV19|TRBJ2-1
TGTGCCAGTAGTTTCCTAGGACGGAGCTCCTACAATGAGCAGTTCTTC
CASSFLGRSSYNEQFF
>few|NA|TRBV5-4|TRBJ2-1
TGTGCCAGCAGCTTGGACAGCAATGAGCAGTTCTTC
CASSLDSNEQFF
>NA|TRBD1|TRBV5-5|TRBJ2-1
TGTGCCAGCAGCCCACCGCGGGACAGGGGAATTAGTGAGCAGTTCTTC
CASSPPRDRGISEQFF
>NA|TRBD1|TRBV7-9|TRBJ1-1
TGTGCCACCGGGACAGGGGGGAGTGAAGCTTTCTTT
CATGTGGSEAFF
>few|NA|TRBV19|TRBJ2-6
TGTGCCAGTAGTATAGGGGGCGCTTCTGGGGCCAACGTCCTGACTTTC
CASSIGGASGANVLTF
>few|TRBD1|TRBV6-5|TRBJ1-5
TGTGCCAGCAGTCCTCGACAGGGGAGATTACCCCAGCATTTT
CASSPRQGRLPQHF
>NA|TRBD2|TRBV5-6|TRBJ2-5
TGTGCCAGCAGCCCGGCGGGACTAGAGGAGACCCAGTACTTC
CASSPAGLEETQYF
>NA|TRBD2|TRBV5-5|TRBJ2-1
TGTGCCAGCAGCACCCTAGCGGGGGGCTACAATGAGCAGTTCTTC
CASSTLAGGYNEQFF
>NA|NA|TRBV6-1|TRBJ1-2
TGTGCCAGCAGTGAAGCCGGTTCCGATGGCTACACCTTC
CASSEAGSDGYTF
>few|NA|TRBV7-7|TRBJ2-3
TGTGCTAGCAGCTTGGGGGTCGGCTTAGATACGCAGTATTTT
CASSLGVGLDTQYF
>NA|NA|TRBV2|TRBJ2-3
TGTGCCAGCAGCGTCAGGGAATTGACGTATTTT
CASSVRELTYF
>NA|TRBD1|TRBV6-1|TRBJ1-2
TGTGCCAGCAGTGAACCTGACAGGGGGCGGTATGGCTACACCTTC
CASSEPDRGRYGYTF
>NA|NA|TRBV10-3|TRBJ1-1
TGTGCCATCAGTGTGGGCAGGGACACTGAAGCTTTCTTT
CAISVGRDTEAFF
>NA|NA|TRBV4-1|TRBJ1-4
TGCGCCAGCAGCCAAGGGGAACAGACTAATGAAAAACTGTTTTTT
CASSQGEQTNEKLFF
>NA|TRBD1|TRBV2|TRBJ1-1
TGTGCCAGCAGTGCGGTAGGGGGCGCCGCTGAAGCTTTCTTT
CASSAVGGAAEAFF
>NA|NA|TRBV6-1|TRBJ1-2
TGTGCCAGCAGCGACGGGGGGCTGAACTATGGCTACACCTTC
CASSDGGLNYGYTF
>NA|TRBD1|TRBV18|TRBJ2-6
TGTGCCAGCTCACCTAGGACAGGGGCAGTCTTTCCTGGGGCCAACGTCCTGACTTTC
CASSPRTGAVFPGANVLTF
>NA|NA|TRBV4-2|TRBJ2-7
TGTGCCAGCAGCCAAGATGTGGGGGGATACTCCTACGAGCAGTACTTC
CASSQDVGGYSYEQYF
>once|TRBD1|TRBV30|TRBJ1-4
TGTGCCTGGAGGGGCAGGGGGCTGAGTAATGAAAAACTGTTTTTT
CAWRGRGLSNEKLFF
>once|TRBD2|TRBV5-1|TRBJ2-5
TGCGCCAGCAGCTTGGCTAGCGGGGGAGGGGAGACCCAGTACTTC
CASSLASGGGETQYF
>few|TRBD2|TRBV2|TRBJ2-7
TGTGCCAGCAGGGGAGGACTAGCGGGGTACGAGCAGTACTTC
CASRGGLAGYEQYF
>NA|NA|TRBV6-5|TRBJ1-2
TGTGCCAGCAGACCAGACACGGCCTATGGCTACACCTTC
CASRPDTAYGYTF
>NA|TRBD1|TRBV15|TRBJ1-6
TGTGCCACCAGCAGTGGACAGGGGTATTATTCACCCCTCCACTTT
CATSSGQGYYSPLHF
>NA|NA|TRBV5-1|TRBJ1-6
TGCGCCAGCTCACGAGGGGCCAGGGAGGAATCACCCCTCCACTTT
CASSRGAREESPLHF